The present T cell receptor (beta chain) was sequenced within a study of CD8 T cells in Susac syndrome. Reverse transcription of about 0.5 to 1 ug RNA was carried out with random hexamers. In TCRdb, the immunoSEQ multiplex PCR reads were re-called with MiXCR into one record per CDR3 protein. The repertoire holds 130,000 or so distinct CDR3 sequences, with 75% to 90% as singletons. The source is a human donor with multiple sclerosis. The sample consisted of CD8+ T cells from PBMCs.

The DNA for the CDR3 is TGTGCCAGCAGCCAAGATTACCAGATATACAATGAGCAGTTCTTC. It yields the protein CASSQDYQIYNEQFF. This chain links TRBV4-2 with TRBJ2-1; D not certain. Trimming removed 0 bases at V and 4 bases at J, with 10 bases between. Germline V gene sequence: CDR1 LGHNA, CDR2 YNFKEQ. CDR3 length: 15 residues.